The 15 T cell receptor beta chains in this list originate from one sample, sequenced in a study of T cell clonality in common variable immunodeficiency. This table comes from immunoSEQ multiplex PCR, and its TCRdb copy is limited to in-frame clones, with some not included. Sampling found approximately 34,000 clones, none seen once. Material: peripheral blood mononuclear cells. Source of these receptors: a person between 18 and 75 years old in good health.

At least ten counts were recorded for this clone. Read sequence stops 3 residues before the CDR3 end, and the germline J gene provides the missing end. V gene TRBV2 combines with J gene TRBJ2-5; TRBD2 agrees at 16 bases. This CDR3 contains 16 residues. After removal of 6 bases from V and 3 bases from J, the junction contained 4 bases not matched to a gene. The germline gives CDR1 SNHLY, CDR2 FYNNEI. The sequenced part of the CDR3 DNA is TGTGCCAGCAGGACGGGACTAGCGGGAGGGGAAGAGACC. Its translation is CASRTGLAGGEET. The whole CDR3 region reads CASRTGLAGGEETQYF.

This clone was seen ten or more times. The CDR3 bases that were read are TGTGCCAGTAGCCGGCAGCGGGGCAGCTCCTACAATGAG. It codes for CASSRQRGSSYNE. The whole CDR3 protein is CASSRQRGSSYNEQFF. This sequence joins TRBV19 and TRBJ2-1, with 7 positions matching TRBD2. The read ends 3 residues before the CDR3 terminus; that terminus is restored from the germline J gene. Per the germline V gene, CDR1 is LNHDA and CDR2 is SQIVND (reference sequence). The CDR3 spans 16 residues. V lost 6 bases to trimming and J lost 0 bases; unmatched junction nucleotides: 8. The full variable domain, in which reference TRBV19 and TRBJ2-1 provide the parts outside the CDR3, is DGGITQSPKYLFRKEGQNVTLSCEQNLNHDAMYWYRQDPGQGLRLIYYSQIVNDFQKGDIAEGYSVSREKKESFPLTVTSAQKNPTAFYLCASSRQRGSSYNEQFFGPGTRLTVL.

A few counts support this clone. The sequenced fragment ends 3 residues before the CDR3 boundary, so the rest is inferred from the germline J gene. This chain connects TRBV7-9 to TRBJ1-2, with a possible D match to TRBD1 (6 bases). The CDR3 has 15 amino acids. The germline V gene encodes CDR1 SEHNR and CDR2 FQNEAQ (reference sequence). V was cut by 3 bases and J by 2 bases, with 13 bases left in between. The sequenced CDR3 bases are TGTGCCAGCAGCTTCGTTTTTAGGGGGAACTATGGC. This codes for CASSFVFRGNYG. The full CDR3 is CASSFVFRGNYGYTF.

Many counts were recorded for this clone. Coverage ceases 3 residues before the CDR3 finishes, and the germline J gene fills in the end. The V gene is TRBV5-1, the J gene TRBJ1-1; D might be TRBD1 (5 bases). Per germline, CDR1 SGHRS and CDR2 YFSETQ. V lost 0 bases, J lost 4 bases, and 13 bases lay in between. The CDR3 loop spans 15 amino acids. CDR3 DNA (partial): TGCGCCAGCAGCTTGGTCGGCAGGGAATCCACTGAA. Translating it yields CASSLVGRESTE. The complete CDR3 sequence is CASSLVGRESTEAFF.

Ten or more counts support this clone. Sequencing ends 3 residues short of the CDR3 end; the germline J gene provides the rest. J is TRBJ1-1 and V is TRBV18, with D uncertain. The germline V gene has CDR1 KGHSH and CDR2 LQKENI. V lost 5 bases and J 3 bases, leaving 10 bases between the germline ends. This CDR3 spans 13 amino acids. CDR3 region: CASSIGRDTEAFF. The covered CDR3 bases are TGTGCCAGCTCAATAGGGCGGGACACTGAA.

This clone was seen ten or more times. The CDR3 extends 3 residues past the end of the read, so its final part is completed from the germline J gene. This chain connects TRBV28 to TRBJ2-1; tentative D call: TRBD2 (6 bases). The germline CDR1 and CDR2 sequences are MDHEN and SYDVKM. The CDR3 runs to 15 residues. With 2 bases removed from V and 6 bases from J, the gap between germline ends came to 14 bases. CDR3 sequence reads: CASSLGLARSNEQFF. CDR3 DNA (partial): TGTGCCAGCAGTTTAGGTCTAGCGAGGTCCAATGAG.

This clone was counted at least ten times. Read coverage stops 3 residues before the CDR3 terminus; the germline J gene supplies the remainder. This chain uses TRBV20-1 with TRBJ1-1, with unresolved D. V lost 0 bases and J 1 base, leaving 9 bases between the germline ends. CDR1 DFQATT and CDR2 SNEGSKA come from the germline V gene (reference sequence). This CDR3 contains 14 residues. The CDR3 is CSARDPPGNTEAFF. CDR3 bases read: TGCAGTGCTAGAGATCCCCCAGGGAACACTGAA.

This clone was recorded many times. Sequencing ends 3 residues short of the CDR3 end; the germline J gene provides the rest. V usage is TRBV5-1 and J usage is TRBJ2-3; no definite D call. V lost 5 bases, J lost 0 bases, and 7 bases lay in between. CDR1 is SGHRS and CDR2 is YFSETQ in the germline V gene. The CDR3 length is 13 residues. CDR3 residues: CASRQVSTDTQYF. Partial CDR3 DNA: TGCGCCAGCAGACAAGTTAGCACAGATACG.

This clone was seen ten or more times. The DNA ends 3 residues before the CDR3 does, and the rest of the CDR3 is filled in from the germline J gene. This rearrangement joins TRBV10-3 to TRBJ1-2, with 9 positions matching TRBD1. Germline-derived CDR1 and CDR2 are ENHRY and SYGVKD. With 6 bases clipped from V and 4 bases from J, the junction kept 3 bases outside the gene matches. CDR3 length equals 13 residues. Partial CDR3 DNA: TGTGCCATCAGAGGACAGGGGCTCTATGGC. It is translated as CAIRGQGLYG. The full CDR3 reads CAIRGQGLYGYTF.

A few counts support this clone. The covered CDR3 bases are TGCGCCAGCAGCCACCCCTGGGACAACGGAGAGAATGAG. This gives the protein CASSHPWDNGENE. The entire CDR3 protein is CASSHPWDNGENEQFF. The chain recombines TRBV5-1 with TRBJ2-1, with D perhaps TRBD1 (6 bases). The read terminates 3 residues before the CDR3 end, so the remaining end is supplied by the germline J gene. Germline CDR1 and CDR2: SGHRS and YFSETQ. This CDR3 has 16 amino acids. V lost 4 bases, J lost 7 bases, and 21 bases lay in between.

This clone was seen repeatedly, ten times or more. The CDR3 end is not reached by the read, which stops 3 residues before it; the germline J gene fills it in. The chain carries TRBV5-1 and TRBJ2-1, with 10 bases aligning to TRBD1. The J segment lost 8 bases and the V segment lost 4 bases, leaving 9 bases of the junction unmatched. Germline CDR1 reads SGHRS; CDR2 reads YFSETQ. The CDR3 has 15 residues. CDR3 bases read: TGCGCCAGCAGCGCTGGGGACAGGGGAAGGGATGAG. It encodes CASSAGDRGRDE. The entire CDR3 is CASSAGDRGRDEQFF.

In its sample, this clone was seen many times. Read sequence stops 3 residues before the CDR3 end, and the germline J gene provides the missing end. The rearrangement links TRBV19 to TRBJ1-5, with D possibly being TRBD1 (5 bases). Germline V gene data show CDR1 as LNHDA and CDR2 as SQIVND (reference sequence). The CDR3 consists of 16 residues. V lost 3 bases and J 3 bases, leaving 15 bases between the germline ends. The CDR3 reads CASSMPGWDVNQPQHF. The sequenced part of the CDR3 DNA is TGTGCCAGTAGTATGCCAGGGTGGGATGTCAATCAGCCC.

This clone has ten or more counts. Incomplete CDR3 DNA: TGTGCCAGCAGCTTGACTAGCGGGAAAGAGACC. Residues: CASSLTSGKET. The full-length CDR3 reads as CASSLTSGKETQYF. V gene TRBV11-2 combines with J gene TRBJ2-5, with 11 nucleotides matching TRBD2. The read falls 3 residues short of the CDR3 end, and the missing part is taken from the germline J gene. The germline CDR1 and CDR2 sequences are SGHAT and FQNNGV. V lost 3 bases and J lost 3; bases outside the gene matches: 0. The CDR3 contains 14 residues. Drawing the rest from reference TRBV11-2 and TRBJ2-5, the complete variable domain is EAGVAQSPRYKIIEKRQSVAFWCNPISGHATLYWYQQILGQGPKLLIQFQNNGVVDDSQLPKDRFSAERLKGVDSTLKIQPAKLEDSAVYLCASSLTSGKETQYFGPGTRLLVL.

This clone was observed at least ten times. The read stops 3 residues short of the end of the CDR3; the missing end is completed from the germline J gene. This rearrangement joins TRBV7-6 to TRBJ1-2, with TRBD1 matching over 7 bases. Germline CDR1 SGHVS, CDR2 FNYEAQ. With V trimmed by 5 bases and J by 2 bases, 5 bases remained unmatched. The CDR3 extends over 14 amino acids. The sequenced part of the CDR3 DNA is TGTGCCAGCAGCCTCAGACAGGGCAACTATGGC. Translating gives CASSLRQGNYG. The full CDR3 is CASSLRQGNYGYTF.

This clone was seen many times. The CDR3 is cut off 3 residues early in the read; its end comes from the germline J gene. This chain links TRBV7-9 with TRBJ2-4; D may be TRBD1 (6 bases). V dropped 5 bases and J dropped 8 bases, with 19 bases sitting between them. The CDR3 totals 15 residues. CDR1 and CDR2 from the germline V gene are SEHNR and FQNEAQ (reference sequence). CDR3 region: CASSLTGGGIDIQYF. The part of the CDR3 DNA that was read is TGTGCCAGCAGCCTCACTGGGGGCGGCATTGACATT.